The source of this T cell receptor beta chain is a study of T cell responses to AZD1222 COVID-19 vaccine. Measured with immunoSEQ multiplex PCR; TCRdb has only the in-frame clones, and not every one. The repertoire holds about 110,000 clones, with roughly nine tenths as singletons. CDR1 and CDR2 (germline): SGHTS, YDEGEE. The CDR3 contains 18 residues. V gave up 0 bases and J gave up 4 bases; unmatched junction bases: 10. The V gene is TRBV5-8, the J gene TRBJ2-2; TRBD1 matches at 9 bases. Sequencing was performed on peripheral blood, taken on day 0 of MenACWY control vaccination. The receptor was derived from an adult in good health. CDR3 sequence: CASSLVLTGTGSTGELFF. The CDR3 region has the DNA TGTGCCAGCAGCTTGGTCTTAACCGGGACAGGGAGCACCGGGGAGCTGTTTTTT.